The 18 T cell receptor beta chains listed next were all sequenced from one sample in a study of identifying expanded T cells in peripheral blood (dated by TCRdb to the late 2010s). Libraries came from the immunoSEQ multiplex PCR assay. TCRdb took over this immuneACCESS table, retaining in-frame rearrangements with V and J assigned. Such tables are incomplete; in checked studies, under half of the missing clones stem from an unresolved V gene, and the remainder is unexplained. The sample contains about 98,000 clones, about nine tenths of them found a single time. The ten largest clones capture less than 15% of the sample. Sequences were obtained from blood. The source is a person aged 18 to 75 in good health.

The V call is TRBV30, the J call TRBJ2-3; 9 bases fit TRBD2. CDR3 length equals 14 residues. Germline V lookup: CDR1 GTSNPN, CDR2 SVGIG (reference sequence). Trimming removed 3 bases from V and 4 bases from J; junction bases left unmatched: 5. The CDR3, as DNA: TGTGCCTGGAGAAGCGGGGGGCAGGCAGATACGCAGTATTTT. Its protein product is CAWRSGGQADTQYF.

V gene TRBV28 combines with J gene TRBJ1-5; 9 bases are a match to TRBD1. Germline loops: CDR1 MDHEN, CDR2 SYDVKM. V was clipped by 1 base and J by 3 bases; unmatched bases: 13. The CDR3 consists of 19 residues. For the CDR3, the DNA is TGTGCCAGCAGTTTATTTAAGGGTGGCGGACAGGGGATCAATCAGCCCCAGCATTTT. This sequence encodes CASSLFKGGGQGINQPQHF.

This rearrangement joins TRBV30 to TRBJ1-1; D perhaps matches TRBD1 (6 bases). V shed 2 bases and J shed 8 bases, with 15 bases lying between them. This CDR3 contains 13 residues. Germline V gene sequence: CDR1 GTSNPN, CDR2 SVGIG (reference sequence). The CDR3 sequence: CAWSKSGGAEAFF. The CDR3 DNA sequence: TGTGCCTGGAGTAAGTCCGGGGGGGCGGAAGCTTTCTTT.

The rearrangement links TRBV19 to TRBJ2-7, with unresolved D. The CDR3 extends over 14 amino acids. V lost 10 bases and J lost 0, with 16 bases in between. CDR1 LNHDA and CDR2 SQIVND come from the germline V gene (reference sequence). Here the CDR3 reads CATNGRTGSYEQYF. CDR3 DNA: TGTGCCACTAACGGCAGGACGGGCTCCTACGAGCAGTACTTC.

J is TRBJ2-3 and V is TRBV19, with a tentative D call TRBD1 (5 bases). V was pared by 4 bases and J by 3 bases, with 17 bases between. Germline CDR1 and CDR2: LNHDA and SQIVND (reference sequence). The length of the CDR3 is 16 residues. The CDR3 nucleotides read TGTGCCAGTAGTAGGCGGAAAGGGGTGAGGACAGATACGCAGTATTTT. Amino acids: CASSRRKGVRTDTQYF.

The V gene is TRBV7-7, the J gene TRBJ2-7; D unresolved. The CDR3 spans 14 residues. Germline CDR1 and CDR2: SSHAT and FNYEAQ (reference sequence). V lost 2 bases and J lost 1, with 9 bases in between. CDR3 DNA sequence: TGTGCCAGCAGCTTAAACATTGGATCCTACGAGCAGTACTTC. Encoded protein: CASSLNIGSYEQYF.

The chain combines TRBV19 with TRBJ2-7; possible D gene TRBD1, 6 bases. CDR1 and CDR2 from the germline V gene are LNHDA and SQIVND (reference sequence). The V gene lost 5 bases and the J gene lost 3 bases, with 8 bases spanning the gap. The length of the CDR3 is 12 residues. CDR3 loop: CASSRTVYEQYF. CDR3 sequence (DNA): TGTGCCAGTAGTCGGACAGTCTACGAGCAGTACTTC.

The chain joins TRBV2 to TRBJ2-7, with D perhaps being TRBD1 or TRBD2 (5 bases each). This CDR3 spans 14 amino acids. V was trimmed by 5 bases and J by 1 base, leaving 12 bases between them. Germline assignment: CDR1 SNHLY and CDR2 FYNNEI. CDR3 coding DNA: TGTGCCAGCAGTACCGGGACGGGTTCCTACGAGCAGTACTTC. Protein: CASSTGTGSYEQYF.

V usage is TRBV7-8 and J usage is TRBJ2-6, with TRBD1 matching over 8 bases. V gave up 5 bases and J gave up 0 bases; unmatched junction bases: 9. This CDR3 contains 18 residues. CDR1 SGHVS and CDR2 FQNEAQ come from the germline V gene. This chain's CDR3 is CASSPNGQGRSGANVLTF. CDR3 in DNA: TGTGCCAGCAGCCCCAACGGACAGGGTCGCTCTGGGGCCAACGTCCTGACTTTC.

The rearrangement links TRBV5-4 to TRBJ1-4; 7 nucleotides line up with TRBD1. The germline gives CDR1 SGHNT, CDR2 YYREEE (reference sequence). Trimming cost V 4 bases and J 6 bases; bases outside gene matches: 6. The length of the CDR3 is 14 residues. The CDR3, as DNA: TGTGCCAGCAGCCCTGACAGGGATGATGAAAAACTGTTTTTT. It specifies CASSPDRDDEKLFF.

The V and J genes are TRBV5-1 and TRBJ1-1, with D possibly matching TRBD1 (6 bases). With 3 bases removed from V and 1 base from J, the gap between germline ends came to 13 bases. Germline CDR1 reads SGHRS; CDR2 reads YFSETQ. CDR3 length: 15 amino acids. CDR3 in amino acids: CASSSTTGTNTEAFF. Written as DNA, the CDR3 is TGCGCCAGCAGCTCCACAACAGGGACGAACACTGAAGCTTTCTTT.

The genes are TRBV7-2 and TRBJ2-5; weak D call: TRBD1 (5 bases). CDR3 size: 14 residues. The V end lost 7 bases, the J end lost 5 bases, and 17 bases lay between the germline ends. Germline V gene sequence: CDR1 SGHTA, CDR2 FQGNSA. The chain's CDR3 is CASKSGHTQETQYF. CDR3 nucleotides: TGTGCCAGCAAATCAGGGCACACTCAGGAGACCCAGTACTTC. Full variable domain (missing parts from reference TRBV7-2 and TRBJ2-5): GAGVSQSPSNKVTEKGKDVELRCDPISGHTALYWYRQSLGQGLEFLIYFQGNSAPDKSGLPSDRFSAERTGGSVSTLTIQRTQQEDSAVYLCASKSGHTQETQYFGPGTRLLVL.

This clone was seen only once. The chain has TRBV4-2 and TRBJ2-3; TRBD2 might be the D (5 bases). V dropped 0 bases and J dropped 3 bases, with 13 bases sitting between them. Germline CDR1 reads LGHNA; CDR2 reads YNFKEQ. There are 16 residues in the CDR3. The CDR3 spells CASSQDHSSATDTQYF. The DNA for the CDR3 is TGTGCCAGCAGCCAAGATCACAGTAGCGCGACAGATACGCAGTATTTT.

The chain links TRBV7-3 to TRBJ2-3; 7 bases are shared with TRBD2. Germline-derived CDR1 and CDR2 are SGHTA and FQGTGA. J was trimmed by 10 bases and V by 5 bases; bases with no gene match: 15. The CDR3 runs to 15 residues. As DNA, the CDR3 is TGTGCCAGCAGCCCTAGCGGCGATAGAGTGGGTGCGCAGTATTTT. It translates to CASSPSGDRVGAQYF.

The chain recombines TRBV28 with TRBJ2-7, with D unclear. V lost 1 base to trimming and J lost 7 bases, with 17 bases between them. The CDR3 has 15 residues. Germline values: CDR1 MDHEN, CDR2 SYDVKM. The chain's CDR3 is CASSLSPLTAGEQYF. The CDR3, as DNA: TGTGCCAGCAGTTTATCACCGCTCACGGCAGGTGAGCAGTACTTC.

The sample holds one count of this clone. The chain uses TRBV7-8 and TRBJ1-1; weak D call: TRBD1 (6 bases). Germline assignment: CDR1 SGHVS and CDR2 FQNEAQ. The V gene lost 4 bases and the J gene lost 0 bases, with 12 bases spanning the gap. The CDR3 is 15 amino acids. CDR3 nucleotides: TGTGCCAGCAGCTCACAGGGAGTTATGAACACTGAAGCTTTCTTT. It is translated as CASSSQGVMNTEAFF. Full variable domain (outside the CDR3, taken from reference TRBV7-8 and TRBJ1-1): GAGVSQSPRYKVAKRGQDVALRCDPISGHVSLFWYQQALGQGPEFLTYFQNEAQLDKSGLPSDRFFAERPEGSVSTLKIQRTQQEDSAVYLCASSSQGVMNTEAFFGQGTRLTVV.

The chain carries TRBV19 and TRBJ1-5; possibly TRBD1 for D (5 bases). Trimming took off 7 bases at V and 6 bases at J, with 19 bases between the two ends. Germline lookup yields CDR1 LNHDA and CDR2 SQIVND (reference sequence). The CDR3 runs to 15 residues. The CDR3 DNA follows: TGTGCCAGTACCGAGGGGCAGTGGTCGGGTCAGCCCCAGCATTTT. Encoded protein: CASTEGQWSGQPQHF.

The chain uses TRBV18 and TRBJ1-2; D unclear. The CDR3 has 12 amino acids. Germline values: CDR1 KGHSH, CDR2 LQKENI. V was cut by 3 bases and J by 4 bases, with 6 bases left in between. CDR3 in DNA: TGTGCCAGCTCACCCAAAAGCTATGGCTACACCTTC. This gives the protein CASSPKSYGYTF.